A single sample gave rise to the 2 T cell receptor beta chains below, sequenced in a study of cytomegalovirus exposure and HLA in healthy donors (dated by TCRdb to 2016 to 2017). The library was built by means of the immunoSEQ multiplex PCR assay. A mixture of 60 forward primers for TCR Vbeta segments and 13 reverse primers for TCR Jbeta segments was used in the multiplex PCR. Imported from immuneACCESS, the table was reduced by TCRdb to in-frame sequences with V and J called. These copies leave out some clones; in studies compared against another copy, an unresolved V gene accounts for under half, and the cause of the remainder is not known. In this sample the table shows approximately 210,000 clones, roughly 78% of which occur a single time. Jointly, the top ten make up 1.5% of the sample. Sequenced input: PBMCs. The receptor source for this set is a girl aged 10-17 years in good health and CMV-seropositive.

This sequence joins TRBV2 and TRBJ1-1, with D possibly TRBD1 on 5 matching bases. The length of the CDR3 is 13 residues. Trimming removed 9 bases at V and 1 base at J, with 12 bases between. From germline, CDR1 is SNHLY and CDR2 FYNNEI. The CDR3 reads CARAKTENTEAFF. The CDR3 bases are TGTGCCAGAGCAAAGACAGAGAACACTGAAGCTTTCTTT.

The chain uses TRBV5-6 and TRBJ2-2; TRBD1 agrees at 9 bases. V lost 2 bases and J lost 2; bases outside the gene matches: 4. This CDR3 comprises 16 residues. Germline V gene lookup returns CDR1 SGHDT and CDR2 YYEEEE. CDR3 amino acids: CASSLYRGRNTGELFF. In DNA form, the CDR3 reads TGTGCCAGCAGCTTATACAGGGGGCGAAACACCGGGGAGCTGTTTTTT.